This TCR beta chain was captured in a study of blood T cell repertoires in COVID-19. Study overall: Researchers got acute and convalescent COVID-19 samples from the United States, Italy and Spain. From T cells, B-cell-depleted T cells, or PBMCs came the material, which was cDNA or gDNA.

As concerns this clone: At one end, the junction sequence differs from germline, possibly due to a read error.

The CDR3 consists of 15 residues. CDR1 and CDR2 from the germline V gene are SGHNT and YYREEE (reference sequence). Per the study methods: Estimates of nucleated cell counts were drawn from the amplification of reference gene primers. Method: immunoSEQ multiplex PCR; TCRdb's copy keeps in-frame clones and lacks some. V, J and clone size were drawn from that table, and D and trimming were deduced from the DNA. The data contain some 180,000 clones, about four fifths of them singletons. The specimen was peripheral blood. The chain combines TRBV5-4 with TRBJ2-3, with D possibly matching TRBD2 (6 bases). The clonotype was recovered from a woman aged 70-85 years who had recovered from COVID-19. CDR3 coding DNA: TGTGCCAGCAACTTGCCCCGCGGGAACACAGATACGCAGTATTTT. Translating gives CASNLPRGNTDTQYF.